This TCR beta chain was captured in a study of circulating and synovial CD4+ cells in juvenile arthritis. Study findings and constraints: Some such blood samples were as oligoclonal as synovium.

The CDR3 is 15 amino acids. The V gene lost 0 bases and the J gene lost 4 bases, with 12 bases spanning the gap. Per the germline V gene, CDR1 is SGHTA and CDR2 is FQGNSA. The protocol was immunoSEQ multiplex PCR, while the TCRdb copy is restricted to in-frame clones and leaves out a portion. The data contain fewer than 35,000 clones, 95% of them singletons. For this clone: Its antigen is not identified.

The chain is built from TRBV7-2 and TRBJ1-2, with D perhaps matching TRBD1 (5 bases). This TCR was recovered from a human donor with juvenile idiopathic arthritis. Sequenced sample: CD4+ T cells from blood. This CDR3 reads CASSLAGRATYGYTF. CDR3 DNA: TGTGCCAGCAGCTTAGCGGGCAGGGCCACCTATGGCTACACCTTC.